This T cell receptor (beta chain) stems from a study of identical twins. Study-level points and caveats: Out-of-frame beta sequences exhibited a weaker degree of excess twin sharing.

Regarding this clonotype: Its target is not known.

Unique molecular identifiers were present on cDNA, and template switching added a universal primer site. TCRdb redid the calling of the 5' RACE reads with MiXCR, one entry per CDR3 protein. The repertoire holds some 790,000 distinct CDR3 sequences, with over 15% as singletons. The CDR3 length is 16 residues. V was clipped by 2 bases and J by 4 bases, with 16 bases between them. Germline CDR1 reads SGHRS; CDR2 reads YFSETQ. The same sample was also used in a study of T cells expressing NK-cell markers. As reported in that work: Sorted CD3+CD56-NKG2C+, CD3+CD56+NKG2C+ and CD3+CD56+NKG2C- T cells supplied the TCR beta repertoires. Within several experiments, an anti-gamma-delta TCR antibody kept the sorting limited to alpha-beta TCR T cells.

V is TRBV5-1 and J is TRBJ2-1, with D hard to call. This receptor was identified in a woman younger than 35 in good health. The sample comprised PBMCs. The CDR3 bases are TGCGCCAGCAGCTTACACCCTAATACAGAATACAATGAGCAGTTCTTC. Translated: CASSLHPNTEYNEQFF.